These 21 T cell receptor beta chains were sequenced from one sample in a study of human T cells and chemical hapten exposure (dated by TCRdb to the early 2020s). In light of the paper, this sample's time point label describes: patch test 1, 2 weeks after DPC sensitization. The sample's treatment or condition label, decoded: therapeutic diphenylcyclopropenone sensitization with weekly scalp DPC. Library creation used RACE. The sequencer was a NextSeq 500. The public reads were quality trimmed at Q25 with fastp and then assembled into clones with MiXCR by TCRdb, keeping productive beta chains. A single entry per CDR3 protein holds the most common genes and DNA from its merged rows. This sample is represented by just under 350,000 distinct CDR3 sequences; under 9% of them were singletons. 7.5% to 9% of the sample goes to the ten largest clones. The sample here was whole blood, taken in connection with sensitization to the hapten diphenylcyclopropenone (DPC). Receptor source: a woman under 30 with alopecia areata. Some clones in this sample may be carry-over from other donors' samples.

V and J are TRBV14 and TRBJ2-3; no reliable D call. Germline CDR1 SGHDN, CDR2 FVKESK. The CDR3 contains 18 residues. V was cut by 0 bases and J by 0 bases, with 16 bases left in between. CDR3 protein: CASSQDSWNSPSTDTQYF. CDR3 DNA: TGTGCCAGCAGCCAAGATAGTTGGAATAGCCCGAGCACAGATACGCAGTATTTT.

Only a few counts were recorded for this clonotype. The V gene is TRBV12-3 or TRBV12-4, the J gene TRBJ2-7; no clear D gene. With 2 bases removed from V and 2 bases from J, the gap between germline ends came to 7 bases. The CDR3 runs 13 residues. CDR3 in DNA: TGTGCCAGCAGTTTATTCCCAACCTACGAGCAGTACTTC. Protein: CASSLFPTYEQYF.

The J gene is TRBJ1-5, the V gene TRBV2; D gene ambiguous. From germline, CDR1 is SNHLY and CDR2 FYNNEI. This CDR3 is 14 amino acids long. Trimming left V 2 bases short and J 6 bases short, with 11 bases between. In DNA, the CDR3 is TGTGCCAGCAGTGAACAGCTCACACCTCAGCCCCAGCATTTT. It encodes CASSEQLTPQPQHF.

The chain carries TRBV20-1 and TRBJ2-1; possibly TRBD1 or TRBD2 for D (5 bases each). Germline lookup yields CDR1 DFQATT and CDR2 SNEGSKA (reference sequence). This CDR3 has 18 amino acids. Trimming left V 3 bases short and J 0 bases short, with 21 bases between. The CDR3 nucleotides read TGCAGTGCTAGCCGGGACCAACTAATACTAGTCTCCTACAATGAGCAGTTCTTC. Amino acids: CSASRDQLILVSYNEQFF.

The sample holds many counts of this clonotype. The rearrangement joins TRBV7-2 to TRBJ2-6, with D unclear. The CDR3 consists of 14 residues. CDR1 SGHTA and CDR2 FQGNSA come from the germline V gene. Trimming took off 0 bases at V and 12 bases at J, with 12 bases between the two ends. CDR3 bases: TGTGCCAGCAGCTTAGCTCCTAATGGGGTCGTCCTGACTTTC. Its protein product is CASSLAPNGVVLTF.

This clonotype was recorded a few times. The chain joins TRBV4-1 to TRBJ1-1; D gene uncertain. Germline V gene sequence: CDR1 MGHRA, CDR2 YSYEKL. Trimming took 1 base from V and 0 from J, leaving 12 bases between them. The CDR3 extends over 16 amino acids. For the CDR3, the DNA is TGCGCCAGCAGCCAAGGCGGAGGACTGTTGAACACTGAAGCTTTCTTT. It codes for CASSQGGGLLNTEAFF.

CDR3 sequence (DNA): TGTGCCAGCAGCCTTAAGAGGGCTGAAGCTTTCTTT. It is translated as CASSLKRAEAFF. The V call is TRBV6-2 or TRBV6-3, the J call TRBJ1-1; D is uncertain. CDR1 is MNHEY and CDR2 is SVGEGT in the germline V gene. The CDR3 covers 12 residues. V was shortened by 6 bases and J by 6 bases, with 11 bases between the two germline ends.

The rearrangement joins TRBV6-1 to TRBJ1-5; 8 positions match TRBD1. The CDR3 is 13 residues long. The J segment lost 3 bases and the V segment lost 7 bases, leaving 2 bases of the junction unmatched. Germline V gives CDR1 MNHNS, CDR2 SASEGT. The CDR3 here is CASKQGVNQPQHF. DNA for the CDR3: TGTGCCAGCAAACAGGGGGTCAATCAGCCCCAGCATTTT.

This clonotype was seen many times. The chain links TRBV7-9 to TRBJ2-7; 7 bases match TRBD1. Germline assignment: CDR1 SEHNR and CDR2 FQNEAQ (reference sequence). V was pared by 4 bases and J by 7 bases, with 4 bases of the junction left unmatched. There are 12 residues in the CDR3. DNA of the CDR3: TGTGCCAGCAGCTGGGACAGAGTTGAGCAGTACTTC. It specifies CASSWDRVEQYF.

The V call is TRBV4-1, the J call TRBJ1-2, with D uncertain. The germline V gene encodes CDR1 MGHRA and CDR2 YSYEKL. V lost 0 bases to trimming and J lost 3 bases, with 14 bases between them. CDR3 length: 16 residues. Written as DNA, the CDR3 is TGCGCCAGCAGCCAAGATCAAGGGAAACCTCACTATGGCTACACCTTC. Its protein is CASSQDQGKPHYGYTF.

The chain employs TRBV7-2 and TRBJ1-2; D uncertain. This CDR3 has 13 residues. Germline V gene lookup returns CDR1 SGHTA and CDR2 FQGNSA. V was clipped by 5 bases and J by 4 bases, with 11 bases between them. For the CDR3, the DNA is TGTGCCAGCAGCCCCGTTGACACCTATGGCTACACCTTC. Translation: CASSPVDTYGYTF.

This clonotype has only a few counts. The chain recombines TRBV7-8 with TRBJ2-2; D gene ambiguous. Trimming removed 1 base from V and 5 bases from J, with 11 bases in between. In germline, CDR1 is SGHVS, CDR2 FQNEAQ. This CDR3 is built from 15 residues. CDR3 amino acids: CASSLEGARTGELFF. The CDR3 nucleotides are TGTGCCAGCAGCTTAGAAGGAGCGAGGACCGGGGAGCTGTTTTTT.

This clonotype appeared many times. This chain connects TRBV12-3 or TRBV12-4 to TRBJ1-5; TRBD1 might be the D (5 bases). The CDR3 has 13 amino acids. V dropped 6 bases and J dropped 5 bases, with 11 bases sitting between them. DNA for the CDR3: TGTGCCAGCAGGTCCAGGGACGATCAGCCCCAGCATTTT. This gives the protein CASRSRDDQPQHF.

This clonotype was counted ten times or more. The chain couples TRBV9 to TRBJ2-7; D gene ambiguous. The length of the CDR3 is 13 residues. Trimming shortened V by 0 bases and J by 5 bases, and 9 bases separated the two germline ends. Germline V gene lookup returns CDR1 SGDLS and CDR2 YYNGEE. The chain's CDR3 is CASSVDVTHEQYF. DNA of the CDR3: TGTGCCAGCAGCGTAGATGTGACCCACGAGCAGTACTTC.

This clonotype has a handful of counts. The chain recombines TRBV3-1 with TRBJ1-1; D is undetermined. The CDR3 extends over 15 amino acids. V was pared by 1 base and J by 0 bases, with 9 bases between. The germline CDR1 and CDR2 sequences are LGHDT and YNNKEL (reference sequence). CDR3 nucleotides: TGTGCCAGCAGCCAAGGGGTCGGATTGAACACTGAAGCTTTCTTT. Translating it yields CASSQGVGLNTEAFF.

This clonotype was found a few times. The V and J genes are TRBV15 and TRBJ2-3; 11 bases match TRBD2. Unmatched junction bases numbered 6, after V lost 1 base and J lost 3 bases. The CDR3 covers 17 residues. Germline V gene lookup returns CDR1 LNHNV and CDR2 YYDKDF (reference sequence). CDR3 sequence (DNA): TGTGCCACCAGCAGAGCAAGGGCTAGCGGGGGGACAGATACGCAGTATTTT. Its protein is CATSRARASGGTDTQYF. Variable domain in full (rest from reference TRBV15 and TRBJ2-3): DAMVIQNPRYQVTQFGKPVTLSCSQTLNHNVMYWYQQKSSQAPKLLFHYYDKDFNNEADTPDNFQSRRPNTSFCFLDIRSPGLGDTAMYLCATSRARASGGTDTQYFGPGTRLTVL.

This clonotype was picked up many times. The chain has TRBV20-1 and TRBJ1-5; tentatively, D is TRBD1 (6 bases). CDR1 and CDR2 from the germline V gene are DFQATT and SNEGSKA (reference sequence). The CDR3 covers 13 residues. Trimming removed 6 bases at V and 5 bases at J, with 14 bases between. CDR3 sequence reads: CSAVRGLDQPQHF. In nucleotides, the CDR3 is TGCAGTGCCGTCAGGGGTTTGGATCAGCCCCAGCATTTT.

This clonotype has more than one count but fewer than ten. The chain carries TRBV4-3 and TRBJ2-3, with TRBD2 identical over 9 bases. Germline loops: CDR1 LGHNA, CDR2 YSLEER. The CDR3 runs 18 residues. V lost 0 bases, J lost 1 base, and 8 bases stayed unmatched. This chain's CDR3 is CASSQDPRSSGGTDTQYF. DNA of the CDR3: TGCGCCAGCAGCCAAGATCCTCGCTCTAGCGGGGGCACAGATACGCAGTATTTT.

The CDR3 loop reads CASSERSPGTSGTTYEQYF. CDR3 bases: TGTGCCAGCAGTGAAAGGAGTCCCGGGACTAGCGGGACTACCTACGAGCAGTACTTC. The chain uses TRBV25-1 and TRBJ2-7; TRBD2 agrees at 13 bases. V shed 2 bases and J 2 bases; nucleotides not matched to a gene: 12. CDR3 length: 19 amino acids. Per the germline V gene, CDR1 is MGHDK and CDR2 is SYGVNS.

The sample holds a few counts of this clonotype. This chain connects TRBV12-3 or TRBV12-4 to TRBJ2-2, with TRBD1 identical over 7 bases. The CDR3 covers 17 residues. V lost 2 bases, J lost 5 bases, and 11 bases stayed unmatched. The CDR3 coding sequence is TGTGCCAGCAGTTTAAGGGGGCAGAGTTCGGGGACCGGGGAGCTGTTTTTT. This codes for CASSLRGQSSGTGELFF.

V gene TRBV9 combines with J gene TRBJ1-6; D remains ambiguous. Germline V gene lookup returns CDR1 SGDLS and CDR2 YYNGEE. CDR3 size: 14 residues. Trimming cost V 6 bases and J 9 bases, with 16 bases left between them. DNA for the CDR3: TGTGCCAGCAAACCGCCATGGCCTACTTCACCCCTCCACTTT. It yields the protein CASKPPWPTSPLHF.